The clone carrying this TCR beta chain was counted between two and nine times. Antigen specificity is unknown. The data derive from a study of cytomegalovirus exposure and HLA in healthy donors. Study results and caveats: According to the study, around 160 TCR beta chains were cytomegalovirus-associated. Among donors in an Asian-associated ancestry cluster, a later analysis reportedly found fewer N-insertions than the roughly 700-donor mean.

PCR involved 60 Vbeta and 13 Jbeta primers. TCRdb's copy holds only in-frame clones and misses some; the assay was immunoSEQ multiplex PCR. Of over 100,000 clones listed, nearly 70% were seen once; the top ten hold under 6.5%. Trimming at V came to 4 bases and at J to 4 bases, leaving 8 bases not matched to a gene. The CDR3 is made up of 15 amino acids. Germline V lookup: CDR1 LNHDA, CDR2 SQIVND (reference sequence). The specimen was PBMCs. The TCR sequence derives from a woman in her seventies in good health and CMV-seropositive. The chain is built from TRBV19 and TRBJ1-2; 8 bases match TRBD1. CDR3 region: CASSTSDRVFYGYTF. In DNA, the CDR3 is TGTGCCAGTAGTACTTCGGACAGGGTTTTCTATGGCTACACCTTC. Looking up the rest from reference TRBV19 and TRBJ1-2 gives the full variable domain: DGGITQSPKYLFRKEGQNVTLSCEQNLNHDAMYWYRQDPGQGLRLIYYSQIVNDFQKGDIAEGYSVSREKKESFPLTVTSAQKNPTAFYLCASSTSDRVFYGYTFGSGTRLTVV.